This T cell receptor beta chain was captured by sequencing in a study of blood T cell repertoires in COVID-19 (dated by TCRdb to 2020 to 2021). Background for the entire study: Samples covering the acute and convalescent phases of COVID-19 were provided by collaborators in the United States, Italy and Spain. The material from the prospective study consisted of cDNA or gDNA derived from T cells, B-cell-depleted T cells, or PBMCs. The dataset comprised deeply sampled blood TCRbeta repertoires from subjects exposed to, actively infected with, or recovered from COVID-19. The repertoires were released in a freely available public database meant as a resource for research on the immune response to SARS-CoV-2. The samples were drawn from the first 160 participants of the ongoing ImmuneRACE study and from 1,254 subjects provided by 6 global collaborators. The sample metadata nearly always contained a de-identified subject ID, COVID-19 status, age in years and sex. Where HLA class I and class II types were available, the types were taken from metadata supplied by the sample provider, not from assay-based typing. The investigation overall reported the following: How much clinical and demographic metadata was included differed by source and by participant, and the metadata was provided uncurated.

As regards this clone: Its antigen remains undetermined. One base away there is no much larger clone; base qualities are not given.

TCRbeta CDR3 regions were amplified from genomic DNA using the immunoSEQ Assay, a bias-controlled multiplex PCR. On the authors' methods: The number of nucleated cells in each sample was estimated from the amplification of reference gene primers within the assay. To quantify the absolute abundance of each unique TCRbeta CDR3 rearrangement, sequence reads were collapsed and filtered. For each sample, productive Simpson clonality was calculated as the square root of Simpson's diversity index over productive rearrangements. TCRdb took this table from immuneACCESS and kept in-frame rearrangements with V and J called. Such tables lack part of the clones; where checked against another copy, unresolved V genes explain under half of the gap, and the rest is unexplained. V, J and clone size reflect that table, while D and trimming were determined from the DNA. The sample table records some 180,000 clones; roughly 76% of these occur just once. Approximately 9% of the sample rests with the top ten.

Collaborating institutions collected whole blood in K2EDTA tubes following their own protocols. For TCRbeta analysis, collaborator samples were shipped as frozen whole blood, as isolated PBMCs, or as DNA extracted from either sample type. The sample consisted of peripheral blood. The TCR was taken from a woman in her 50s with active or convalescent COVID-19.

The nucleotide sequence reads as follows: TGTGCCAGCAGCCCTCCCGCTGGACAGAGCCAAGAGACCCAGTACTTC. Translated, this is CASSPPAGQSQETQYF. The sequence is built from TRBV7-2 and TRBJ2-5; a tentative D match to TRBD1 spans 6 bases. From cysteine to phenylalanine, the CDR3 is 16 amino acids long. The CDR3 DNA has 48 bases and is translated from base 1. Based on the germline V gene, the CDR1 and CDR2 sequences are SGHTA and FQGNSA. V and J are truncated by 5 bases and 1 base respectively, leaving an intervening sequence of 17 bases.